This is a list of T cell receptor beta chains from one sample in a study of radiotherapy plus CTLA-4 blockade in lung cancer. The assay was immunoSEQ multiplex PCR, and TCRdb's table has in-frame clones only and misses some. The sample contains tens of thousands of clones, 86% of which appear only once. Sequences were derived from peripheral blood, sampled from a patient treated with radiotherapy plus ipilimumab. Receptor source: a human donor with non-small cell lung cancer who had a partial response to radiotherapy plus ipilimumab. CDR3s leave out the opening cysteine and the closing phenylalanine or tryptophan.

V: TRBV4-3
CDR3: ASSQARTSGYNEQF

V: TRBV19
CDR3: ASSEQAGPYEQY

V: TRBV4-3
CDR3: ASSLGALANTGELF

V: TRBV11-2
CDR3: ASSLDLTHPQETQY

V: TRBV5-1
CDR3: ASGKEGRTTDTQY

V: TRBV6-5
CDR3: ASRRSGGADGYT

V: TRBV7-9
CDR3: ASSHPLADYGYT

V: TRBV28
CDR3: ASSLGLAGGQEQY

V: TRBV18
CDR3: ASSPPSGSTDTQY

V: TRBV5-1
CDR3: ASSSGGGYEQY

V: TRBV4-3
CDR3: ASSQVLAGGGTPTDTQY

V: TRBV15
CDR3: ATSRVGRYSNQPQH

V: TRBV6-1
CDR3: ASQDRFFNEKLF

V: TRBV11-2
CDR3: ASSARRDFNTGELF

V: TRBV29-1
CDR3: SVEGAATGVNTEAF

V: TRBV5-1
CDR3: ASSGGTPRSSYEQY

V: TRBV11-2
CDR3: ASSLVLAGASTDTQY

V: TRBV14
CDR3: ASSQVRDTQY

V: TRBV7-9
CDR3: ASSSNRLGEQF

V: TRBV28
CDR3: ASSLSGTSSNEQF

V: TRBV7-9
CDR3: ASSVASGITDTQY

V: TRBV10-2
CDR3: ASRSTGNYGYT

V: TRBV19
CDR3: ASRHDRAMNTEAF

V: TRBV2
CDR3: ARGSSGGLSYEQY

V: TRBV28
CDR3: ASRTGGNEKLF

V: TRBV10-1
CDR3: ASSESGGFQEKLF

V: TRBV5-6
CDR3: ASTPGLKGEKLF

V: TRBV7-2
CDR3: ASSLQSGLAGVNEQF

V: TRBV28
CDR3: ASSRSWTGVHEQY

V: TRBV4-3
CDR3: ASSPRPGQGTEQF

V: TRBV4-2
CDR3: ASRSGTSGNGEQF

V: TRBV6-1
CDR3: ASSGGTSGSGTQY

V: TRBV7-3
CDR3: ASSPDPVLAGTYNEQF

V: TRBV6-6
CDR3: ASNPGSRTGELF

V: TRBV6-5
CDR3: ASSRDRLNYGYT

V: TRBV10-3
CDR3: AIREGTGSYEQY

V: TRBV6-5
CDR3: AAARLAGVDTQY

V: TRBV6-6
CDR3: ASSSLLDGRGGYT

V: TRBV2
CDR3: ASSGNSGRGNTQY

V: TRBV5-4
CDR3: ASSFLQGADTQY

V: TRBV19
CDR3: ASSIGEEQF